These 18 T cell receptor beta chains share one sample of origin, sequenced in a study of blood T cell repertoires in COVID-19. Sequenced by immunoSEQ multiplex PCR; TCRdb stores in-frame clones only, minus some. The table shows fewer than 500,000 clones, with more than 75% occurring only once. The sequenced sample was peripheral blood. These receptors all stem from a human donor with acute or convalescent COVID-19. The donor label of this sample is uncertain.

The J gene is TRBJ1-4, the V gene TRBV9; a possible D gene is TRBD1 (5 bases). The CDR3 has 15 amino acids. Trimming took 5 bases from V and 3 from J, leaving 14 bases between them. Germline-derived CDR1 and CDR2 are SGDLS and YYNGEE. CDR3 nucleotides: TGTGCCAGCAGTGTACGACAGACGCCTAATGAAAAACTGTTTTTT. Protein product: CASSVRQTPNEKLFF.

The chain couples TRBV18 to TRBJ1-2, with 10 positions matching TRBD1. The V segment lost 5 bases and the J segment 2 bases; nucleotides outside the gene matches: 5. CDR1 is KGHSH and CDR2 is LQKENI in the germline V gene. The CDR3 has 15 amino acids. The CDR3 region is CASSDSDRGNYGYTF. The CDR3 DNA is TGTGCCAGCTCAGATTCGGACAGGGGGAACTATGGCTACACCTTC.

The chain joins TRBV5-6 to TRBJ2-4; no clear D gene. V was cut by 5 bases and J by 0 bases, with 18 bases left in between. The CDR3 covers 17 residues. Looked up from germline, CDR1 is SGHDT and CDR2 is YYEEEE. CDR3 nucleotide sequence: TGTGCCAGCAGTCCGGTGGGCAGATCTACAGCCAAAAACATTCAGTACTTC. Amino acid sequence: CASSPVGRSTAKNIQYF.

This chain connects TRBV14 to TRBJ1-1; the D is unclear. The CDR3 consists of 14 residues. Germline-derived CDR1 and CDR2 are SGHDN and FVKESK. The V end was cut by 1 base, the J end by 4 bases, with 10 bases between. The CDR3: CASSQVSGITEAFF. The DNA of the CDR3 is TGTGCCAGCAGCCAAGTATCGGGGATCACTGAAGCTTTCTTT.

The genes are TRBV18 and TRBJ2-7; maybe TRBD1 (6 bases). The CDR3 is 16 residues long. Looked up from germline, CDR1 is KGHSH and CDR2 is LQKENI. Between the trimmed V and J ends, which lost 2 bases and 5 bases, there was a span of 19 bases. For the CDR3, the DNA is TGTGCCAGCTCACCAACGATAGTGCAGGGGTTGGACGAGCAGTACTTC. Translated: CASSPTIVQGLDEQYF.

The chain joins TRBV10-2 to TRBJ1-4; 7 nucleotides align to TRBD1. The CDR3 has 17 residues. Germline CDR1 is WSHSY and CDR2 is SAAADI. V was pared by 4 bases and J by 8 bases, with 16 bases of the junction left unmatched. The CDR3 DNA follows: TGCGCCAGCAGTGGGGGTTGGACAGGCGCAACGGGGGAAAAACTGTTTTTT. Its protein is CASSGGWTGATGEKLFF.

This sequence joins TRBV5-1 and TRBJ2-2, with TRBD1 matching over 7 bases. The trim removed 5 bases at V and 4 bases at J, leaving 8 bases unmatched. CDR3 length equals 15 residues. The germline V gene has CDR1 SGHRS and CDR2 YFSETQ. CDR3 residues: CASRPGTVSTGELFF. Written as DNA, the CDR3 is TGCGCCAGCAGACCCGGGACAGTCAGCACCGGGGAGCTGTTTTTT.

This rearrangement joins TRBV4-2 to TRBJ1-2, with TRBD1 matching 8 bases. V dropped 4 bases and J dropped 0; count of bases not matched to a gene: 4. The CDR3 loop spans 15 amino acids. Germline CDR1 reads LGHNA; CDR2 reads YNFKEQ. The CDR3 coding sequence is TGTGCCAGCAGCCGCGGACAGGGCGCTAACTATGGCTACACCTTC. Translation gives CASSRGQGANYGYTF.

This rearrangement joins TRBV30 to TRBJ2-3; D possibly corresponds to TRBD2 (5 bases). Germline CDR1 GTSNPN, CDR2 SVGIG (reference sequence). V lost 0 bases, J lost 2 bases, and 12 bases lay in between. This CDR3 is 15 amino acids long. DNA of the CDR3: TGTGCCTGGAGTGTAGGGCTAGCTTACACAGATACGCAGTATTTT. Its translation: CAWSVGLAYTDTQYF.

The chain carries TRBV3-1 (or the pseudogene TRBV3-2) and TRBJ2-1, with D unresolved. The V gene's germline CDR1 is LGHDT and CDR2 YNNKEL (reference sequence). This CDR3 comprises 14 residues. V gave up 4 bases and J gave up 6 bases, with 13 bases separating them. The CDR3 DNA is TGTGCCAGCAGCCCTCTCCGAACAACCAATGAGCAGTTCTTC. This codes for CASSPLRTTNEQFF.

This chain uses TRBV28 with TRBJ2-7; 9 bases map to TRBD1. Germline CDR1 reads MDHEN; CDR2 reads SYDVKM. The CDR3 has 17 amino acids. V was pared by 6 bases and J by 4 bases, with 16 bases of the junction left unmatched. CDR3 nucleotides: TGTGCCAGCAGGAGCGGGCCGGGACAGGGAAAATTTTACGAGCAGTACTTC. Translation: CASRSGPGQGKFYEQYF.

Notes on this clone: The identical CDR3 is also encoded by other nucleotide sequences in the sample. The chain recombines TRBV18 with TRBJ1-2, with D tentatively TRBD1 (6 bases). Trimming cost V 3 bases and J 5 bases, with 13 bases left between them. Germline assignment: CDR1 KGHSH and CDR2 LQKENI. The CDR3 has 14 residues. The CDR3 region has the DNA TGTGCCAGCTCACCTCCCGGGACACCATATGGCTACACCTTC. The encoded protein is CASSPPGTPYGYTF.

V and J are TRBV30 and TRBJ1-1; TRBD1 aligns across 7 bases. Germline V gene data show CDR1 as GTSNPN and CDR2 as SVGIG (reference sequence). The CDR3 extends over 12 amino acids. Trimming at V came to 8 bases and at J to 1 base, leaving 4 bases not matched to a gene. The DNA for the CDR3 is TGTGCCCTGGGACAGCCGAACACTGAAGCTTTCTTT. Amino acids: CALGQPNTEAFF. The complete variable domain, with remaining parts taken from reference TRBV30 and TRBJ1-1, reads SQTIHQWPATLVQPVGSPLSLECTVEGTSNPNLYWYRQAAGRGLQLLFYSVGIGQISSEVPQNLSASRPQDRQFILSSKKLLLSDSGFYLCALGQPNTEAFFGQGTRLTVV.

The chain combines TRBV5-1 with TRBJ1-1, with D hard to call. Per the germline V gene, CDR1 is SGHRS and CDR2 is YFSETQ. V shed 3 bases and J shed 0 bases, with 12 bases lying between them. This CDR3 spans 15 amino acids. The CDR3 region is CASSSGGRMNTEAFF. CDR3 DNA sequence: TGCGCCAGCAGCTCCGGTGGGAGAATGAACACTGAAGCTTTCTTT.

Notes on this clone: The junction and the germline gene differ at one end; a read error may be behind it. The chain has TRBV6-5 and TRBJ2-7; tentatively, D is TRBD2 (6 bases). The CDR3 runs 13 residues. CDR1 and CDR2 (germline): MNHEY, SVGAGI. CDR3 nucleotides: TGTGCCAGCAGTCCCATCCCCGGGTGGAATGGAGGGTTC. Protein product: CASSPIPGWNGGF.

The chain combines TRBV7-7 with TRBJ1-3, with a tentative D call TRBD1 (5 bases). The CDR3 totals 19 residues. With 5 bases removed from V and 0 bases from J, the gap between germline ends came to 23 bases. Germline V CDR1 and CDR2: SSHAT, FNYEAQ (reference sequence). Here the CDR3 DNA reads TGTGCCAGCAGCCCGTGGAGGGACCGACCCAGCAACTCTGGAAACACCATATATTTT. It yields the protein CASSPWRDRPSNSGNTIYF.

The chain is built from TRBV18 and TRBJ1-4, with 7 positions matching TRBD1. This CDR3 contains 15 residues. Trimming removed 3 bases from V and 7 bases from J; junction bases left unmatched: 8. Germline V gene sequence: CDR1 KGHSH, CDR2 LQKENI. CDR3 sequence: CASSPGHRGGEKLFF. The CDR3 DNA reads as TGTGCCAGCTCACCGGGGCACAGGGGTGGTGAAAAACTGTTTTTT.

This clone was counted a single time. The J gene is TRBJ1-2, the V gene TRBV7-9; D is ambiguous. The CDR3 spans 12 residues. Deletions cut 7 bases from V and 6 bases from J, with 12 bases between. The germline gives CDR1 SEHNR, CDR2 FQNEAQ (reference sequence). The CDR3 region is CASTNRRDGYTF. CDR3 coding DNA: TGTGCCAGCACTAACCGGCGGGATGGCTACACCTTC.